This T cell receptor (beta chain) was recovered during a study of blood T cell repertoires in COVID-19. Study information: Nucleic acid was either cDNA or gDNA, and it came from T cells, B-cell-depleted T cells, or PBMCs.

V was trimmed by 0 bases and J by 4 bases, leaving 15 bases between them. Germline CDR1 reads SGHDN; CDR2 reads FVKESK. There are 16 residues in the CDR3. The protocol was immunoSEQ multiplex PCR, while the TCRdb copy is restricted to in-frame clones and leaves out a portion. The sample has 150,000 or so clones, about 87% seen once. The chain carries TRBV14 and TRBJ1-1; weak D call: TRBD1 (5 bases). Input material: peripheral blood. This receptor was taken from a man in his fifties with acute or convalescent COVID-19. The CDR3 reads CASSQDMGEGSTEAFF. The CDR3 nucleotides read TGTGCCAGCAGCCAAGATATGGGGGAGGGGAGCACTGAAGCTTTCTTT.